The 30 T cell receptor beta chains below were found in one sample sequenced in a study of T-cell memory formation after mild COVID-19. TCRdb redid the calling of the 5' RACE reads with MiXCR, one entry per CDR3 protein. The sample lists around 340,000 distinct CDR3 sequences; about an eighth were seen once. Sequencing was performed on PBMCs or a T cell subset sorted from them (not recorded which). These receptors were collected from a young man who had mild COVID-19 (a few samples of this study predate the infection). Cell type and time point are not known.

The genes are TRBV4-2 and TRBJ1-5; the match to TRBD1 covers 9 bases. Looked up from germline, CDR1 is LGHNA and CDR2 is YNFKEQ. The CDR3 spans 16 residues. V lost 3 bases and J lost 2; bases outside the gene matches: 5. The CDR3 sequence is CASSQDRGTGNQPQHF. The CDR3 nucleotides read TGTGCCAGCAGCCAGGACAGGGGTACGGGCAATCAGCCCCAGCATTTT.

The rearrangement joins TRBV20-1 to TRBJ2-7, with 10 nucleotides matching TRBD2. The length of the CDR3 is 15 residues. Germline assignment: CDR1 DFQATT and CDR2 SNEGSKA (reference sequence). With 0 bases clipped from V and 2 bases from J, the junction kept 4 bases outside the gene matches. The CDR3 here is CSARDRSGGAYEQYV. CDR3 in DNA: TGCAGTGCTAGAGATCGGAGCGGGGGGGCCTACGAGCAGTACGTC.

The chain links TRBV7-2 to TRBJ2-1, with a possible D match to TRBD1 (5 bases). The CDR3 totals 14 residues. V gave up 0 bases and J gave up 12 bases, with 15 bases separating them. The germline V gene encodes CDR1 SGHTA and CDR2 FQGNSA. The CDR3 DNA sequence: TGTGCCAGCAGCTTAGCTCGTGGCGACAGCCGGCAGTTCTTC. Amino acids: CASSLARGDSRQFF.

This clonotype was counted many times. The CDR3 is CASSGLATDTQYF. The CDR3 DNA reads TGTGCCAGCAGTGGACTAGCAACAGATACGCAGTATTTT. The chain joins TRBV25-1 to TRBJ2-3; 7 positions match TRBD2. The CDR3 loop spans 13 amino acids. Trimming at V came to 4 bases and at J to 3 bases, leaving 1 base not matched to a gene. Germline-derived CDR1 and CDR2 are MGHDK and SYGVNS.

This clonotype was detected ten times or more. J is TRBJ1-2 and V is TRBV6-2 or TRBV6-3; no clear D gene. Trimming took off 0 bases at V and 6 bases at J, with 14 bases between the two ends. The CDR3 loop spans 15 amino acids. Germline CDR1 is MNHEY and CDR2 is SVGEGT. CDR3: CASSYSKGYSHGYTF. The DNA for the CDR3 is TGTGCCAGCAGTTACTCGAAAGGTTATAGTCATGGCTACACCTTC.

This clonotype has ten or more counts. The chain joins TRBV4-3 to TRBJ2-3; tentative D call: TRBD2 (6 bases). CDR1 and CDR2 from the germline V gene are LGHNA and YSLEER. V lost 0 bases and J 0 bases, leaving 13 bases between the germline ends. This CDR3 has 17 amino acids. The CDR3 here is CASSQDIGTSSTDTQYF. The CDR3 DNA reads TGCGCCAGCAGCCAAGATATAGGGACTTCAAGCACAGATACGCAGTATTTT.

This clonotype appeared a few times. For the CDR3, the DNA is TGTGCCTGGAGTGAAATCGACATGAGAAATCAGCCCCAGCATTTT. Amino acid sequence: CAWSEIDMRNQPQHF. The J gene is TRBJ1-5, the V gene TRBV30; D gene unclear. Germline-derived CDR1 and CDR2 are GTSNPN and SVGIG (reference sequence). The CDR3 contains 15 residues. V lost 1 base and J 4 bases, leaving 14 bases between the germline ends.

The chain employs TRBV7-2 and TRBJ2-2; TRBD1 is a possible D gene (6 bases). The V end was cut by 5 bases, the J end by 6 bases, with 16 bases between. Germline loops: CDR1 SGHTA, CDR2 FQGNSA. The CDR3 contains 15 residues. The CDR3 here is CASSKMGARAGELFF. CDR3 sequence (DNA): TGTGCCAGCAGCAAAATGGGGGCTAGGGCCGGGGAGCTGTTTTTT.

This chain joins TRBV9 and TRBJ2-3; 10 nucleotides match TRBD2. CDR3 size: 16 residues. Germline V gives CDR1 SGDLS, CDR2 YYNGEE. Unmatched junction bases numbered 5, after V lost 4 bases and J lost 0 bases. For the CDR3, the DNA is TGTGCCAGCAGCAGAGCGGGGGGGCAAAGCACAGATACGCAGTATTTT. Its protein is CASSRAGGQSTDTQYF. Based on the CDR3 plus reference TRBV9 and TRBJ2-3, the full variable domain is DSGVTQTPKHLITATGQRVTLRCSPRSGDLSVYWYQQSLDQGLQFLIQYYNGEERAKGNILERFSAQQFPDLHSELNLSSLELGDSALYFCASSRAGGQSTDTQYFGPGTRLTVL.

Only a few counts were recorded for this clonotype. The chain is built from TRBV14 and TRBJ2-7; the D gene is possibly TRBD2 (5 bases). The CDR3 has 14 residues. From germline, CDR1 is SGHDN and CDR2 FVKESK. V was shortened by 6 bases and J by 5 bases, with 17 bases between the two germline ends. In DNA, the CDR3 is TGTGCCAGCAGACAATCTTCCGCGGGTCACGAGCAGTACGTC. Its translation is CASRQSSAGHEQYV.

There are a few counts of this clonotype. The gene calls are TRBV2 and TRBJ1-2; 7 bases align to TRBD1. Germline V CDR1 and CDR2: SNHLY, FYNNEI. This CDR3 contains 12 residues. After removal of 4 bases from V and 7 bases from J, the junction contained 3 bases not matched to a gene. Written as DNA, the CDR3 is TGTGCCAGCAGTGGTCAGGGGGGTGGCTACACCTTC. Translated, it gives CASSGQGGGYTF.

This clonotype has more than one count but fewer than ten. The chain recombines TRBV5-6 with TRBJ2-7, with 9 bases matching TRBD1. This CDR3 region has 13 residues. Germline-derived CDR1 and CDR2 are SGHDT and YYEEEE. J gave up 5 bases and V 3 bases, and 3 bases lay outside the gene matches. DNA of the CDR3: TGTGCCAGCAGCTGGACAGGGGTCGACGAGCAGTACTTC. The encoded protein is CASSWTGVDEQYF.

This clonotype has only a few counts. The chain links TRBV7-6 to TRBJ2-4; 9 bases map to TRBD1. Germline CDR1 reads SGHVS; CDR2 reads FNYEAQ. The CDR3 is 14 residues long. V trimming: 5 bases; J trimming: 5 bases; junction bases outside the gene matches: 4. The CDR3 is CASSLTGGENIQYF. The CDR3 DNA is TGTGCCAGCAGCCTCACAGGGGGCGAAAACATTCAGTACTTC.

In its sample, this clonotype was seen a few times. The chain links TRBV6-2 or TRBV6-3 to TRBJ1-4; 7 bases map to TRBD1. The CDR3 is made up of 14 amino acids. Germline V gene lookup returns CDR1 MNHEY and CDR2 SVGEGT. The J segment lost 8 bases and the V segment lost 9 bases, leaving 12 bases of the junction unmatched. CDR3 amino acids: CASGPGTVNEKLFF. The CDR3 DNA follows: TGTGCCAGTGGTCCCGGGACAGTAAACGAAAAACTGTTTTTT.

This clonotype was seen more than once but under ten times. The chain uses TRBV28 and TRBJ2-6, with D possibly matching TRBD1 (6 bases). CDR3 length: 19 residues. With 5 bases removed from V and 9 bases from J, the gap between germline ends came to 29 bases. Looked up from germline, CDR1 is MDHEN and CDR2 is SYDVKM. CDR3 sequence: CASSRGQGPYRDQGNVLTF. The DNA of the CDR3 is TGTGCCAGCAGTAGAGGTCAGGGGCCCTACAGAGATCAGGGCAACGTCCTGACTTTC.

This clonotype was picked up a small number of times. The chain uses TRBV5-1 and TRBJ1-1, with D unresolved. Germline CDR1 is SGHRS and CDR2 is YFSETQ. CDR3 length equals 14 residues. Trimming removed 4 bases from V and 1 base from J, with 11 bases in between. The CDR3 loop is CASSPGLSNTEAFF. In DNA, the CDR3 is TGCGCCAGCAGCCCCGGGCTCTCGAACACTGAAGCTTTCTTT.

The chain is built from TRBV3-1 and TRBJ1-1, with D perhaps TRBD1 (6 bases). Trimming removed 4 bases from V and 3 bases from J, with 12 bases in between. Germline V gives CDR1 LGHDT, CDR2 YNNKEL (reference sequence). This CDR3 region has 14 residues. The CDR3 is CASSREGGHTEAFF. CDR3 coding DNA: TGTGCCAGCAGCCGAGAAGGGGGGCACACTGAAGCTTTCTTT.

This clonotype was counted many times. The CDR3 protein is CATSDSTGRGTDTQYF. CDR3 sequence (DNA): TGTGCCACCAGTGATTCGACAGGGAGAGGCACAGATACGCAGTATTTT. The J gene is TRBJ2-3, the V gene TRBV24-1, with 7 bases matching TRBD1. There are 16 residues in the CDR3. The germline V gene encodes CDR1 KGHDR and CDR2 SFDVKD. Trimming took 2 bases from V and 1 from J; bases not matched to a gene: 5.

The sample holds many counts of this clonotype. The junction differs from germline at one of its ends, possibly a read error. The V and J genes are TRBV28 and TRBJ2-3, with TRBD2 identical over 7 bases. Looked up from germline, CDR1 is MDHEN and CDR2 is SYDVKM. This CDR3 contains 14 residues. CDR3 in amino acids: CASSPGGSTDTQYF. In nucleotides, the CDR3 is TGCGCCAGCAGCCCGGGGGGTTCCACAGATACGCAGTATTTT.

This clonotype turned up a few times. The chain recombines TRBV4-3 with TRBJ1-1; the D is unclear. V was clipped by 5 bases and J by 7 bases, with 14 bases between them. This CDR3 contains 13 residues. Germline V gene sequence: CDR1 LGHNA, CDR2 YSLEER. The CDR3 here is CASSSGRGYEAFF. CDR3 nucleotide sequence: TGCGCCAGCAGCTCAGGACGCGGCTATGAAGCTTTCTTT.

The chain employs TRBV7-2 and TRBJ2-1; TRBD1 might be the D (6 bases). Trimming stripped 4 bases from V and 0 bases from J, with 16 bases between. This CDR3 is 17 amino acids long. Germline lookup yields CDR1 SGHTA and CDR2 FQGNSA. The CDR3 is CASSSHYRVNSYNEQFF. CDR3 DNA sequence: TGTGCCAGCAGCTCCCACTACAGGGTAAACTCCTACAATGAGCAGTTCTTC. The whole variable domain, remainder taken from reference TRBV7-2 and TRBJ2-1, is GAGVSQSPSNKVTEKGKDVELRCDPISGHTALYWYRQSLGQGLEFLIYFQGNSAPDKSGLPSDRFSAERTGGSVSTLTIQRTQQEDSAVYLCASSSHYRVNSYNEQFFGPGTRLTVL.

As to this clonotype: No conserved phenylalanine or tryptophan is present at the end of the CDR3, so a read error is the likely explanation. V is TRBV7-3 and J is TRBJ2-1; 9 positions match TRBD2. The ends lost 3 bases at V and 9 bases at J; junction bases unmatched: 15. Germline V gives CDR1 SGHTA, CDR2 FQGTGA. This CDR3 contains 17 residues. This chain's CDR3 is CASSFRPSSGAVGEQFS. The CDR3 DNA is TGTGCCAGCAGCTTCCGTCCATCTAGCGGGGCAGTCGGTGAGCAGTTCTCC.

This clonotype has a handful of counts. The chain recombines TRBV12-3 or TRBV12-4 with TRBJ1-4; D is possibly TRBD1 (6 bases). The CDR3 runs 15 residues. Trimming cost V 6 bases and J 0 bases, with 11 bases left between them. This CDR3 reads CASSEGDATNEKLFF. The CDR3 DNA sequence: TGTGCCAGCAGCGAGGGGGATGCAACTAATGAAAAACTGTTTTTT.

In its sample, this clonotype was seen a few times. CDR3 amino acids: CASSLSLPNEQFF. The DNA for the CDR3 is TGTGCCAGCAGCTTAAGCCTCCCCAATGAGCAGTTCTTC. V is TRBV11-2 and J is TRBJ2-1; the D is unclear. This CDR3 region has 13 residues. The V gene lost 2 bases and the J gene lost 6 bases, with 8 bases spanning the gap. CDR1 and CDR2 (germline): SGHAT, FQNNGV.

The table lists this clonotype with a few counts. The V gene is TRBV3-1, the J gene TRBJ2-2, with 10 bases identical to TRBD1. Looked up from germline, CDR1 is LGHDT and CDR2 is YNNKEL (reference sequence). The CDR3 spans 14 residues. The V and J ends lost 8 bases and 6 bases, in that order; junction bases with no gene match: 6. The CDR3 DNA sequence: TGTGCCAGCGGGACAGGGGTCTCGCCCGGGGAGCTGTTTTTT. Protein product: CASGTGVSPGELFF.

This sequence joins TRBV2 and TRBJ2-3; maybe TRBD2 (5 bases). The CDR3 totals 14 residues. With 4 bases removed from V and 4 bases from J, the gap between germline ends came to 12 bases. The germline V gene encodes CDR1 SNHLY and CDR2 FYNNEI. CDR3 protein: CASSVEDAADTQYF. CDR3 nucleotides: TGTGCCAGCAGTGTGGAGGACGCCGCAGATACGCAGTATTTT.

This clonotype was counted only a few times. V usage is TRBV5-1 and J usage is TRBJ1-1; D is ambiguous. Germline V gives CDR1 SGHRS, CDR2 YFSETQ. This CDR3 has 11 residues. Deletions cut 5 bases from V and 3 bases from J, with 5 bases between. The CDR3 region is CASRMDTEAFF. In nucleotides, the CDR3 is TGCGCCAGCAGGATGGACACTGAAGCTTTCTTT.

This clonotype has only a few counts. V is TRBV5-1 and J is TRBJ2-5; D not resolved. The CDR3 runs to 14 residues. Germline lookup yields CDR1 SGHRS and CDR2 YFSETQ. The V and J ends lost 1 base and 1 base respectively, with 8 bases between them. As DNA, the CDR3 is TGCGCCAGCAGCTTGACACAGCCCCAAGAGACCCAGTACTTC. Its translation is CASSLTQPQETQYF. Based on the CDR3 plus reference TRBV5-1 and TRBJ2-5, the full variable domain is KAGVTQTPRYLIKTRGQQVTLSCSPISGHRSVSWYQQTPGQGLQFLFEYFSETQRNKGNFPGRFSGRQFSNSRSEMNVSTLELGDSALYLCASSLTQPQETQYFGPGTRLLVL.

This chain connects TRBV7-9 to TRBJ2-5; 9 bases map to TRBD2. The CDR3 runs 13 residues. Germline V gene data show CDR1 as SEHNR and CDR2 as FQNEAQ (reference sequence). V was pared by 7 bases and J by 4 bases, with 4 bases of the junction left unmatched. In nucleotides, the CDR3 is TGTGCCAGCATACCAGCGGGGGGAGAGACCCAGTACTTC. It encodes CASIPAGGETQYF.

This sequence joins TRBV2 and TRBJ1-6, with 9 bases identical to TRBD1. The CDR3 loop spans 15 amino acids. Unmatched junction bases numbered 6, after V lost 7 bases and J lost 5 bases. The germline gives CDR1 SNHLY, CDR2 FYNNEI. For the CDR3, the DNA is TGTGCCAGCACACAGGGGGCAACAAATAATTCACCCCTCCACTTT. Its protein product is CASTQGATNNSPLHF. Filled out from reference TRBV2 and TRBJ1-6, the complete variable domain reads EPEVTQTPSHQVTQMGQEVILRCVPISNHLYFYWYRQILGQKVEFLVSFYNNEISEKSEIFDDQFSVERPDGSNFTLKIRSTKLEDSAMYFCASTQGATNNSPLHFGNGTRLTVT.